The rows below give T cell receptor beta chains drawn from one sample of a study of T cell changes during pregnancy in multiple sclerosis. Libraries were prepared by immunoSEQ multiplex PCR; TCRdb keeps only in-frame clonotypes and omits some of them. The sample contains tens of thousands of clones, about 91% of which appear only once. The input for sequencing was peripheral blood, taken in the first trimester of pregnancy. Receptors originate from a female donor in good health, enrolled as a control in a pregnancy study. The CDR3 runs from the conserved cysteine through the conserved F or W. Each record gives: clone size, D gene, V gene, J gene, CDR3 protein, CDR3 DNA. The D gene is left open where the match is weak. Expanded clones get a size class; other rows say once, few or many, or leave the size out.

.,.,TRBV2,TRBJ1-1,CASTELGANTEAFF,TGTGCCAGCACCGAATTGGGGGCGAACACTGAAGCTTTCTTT
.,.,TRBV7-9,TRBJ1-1,CASSLGLGGDSKWNSEAFF,TGTGCCAGCAGCTTAGGTTTAGGGGGGGACTCCAAATGGAACAGTGAAGCTTTCTTT
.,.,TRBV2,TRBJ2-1,CASIGSERGNEQFF,TGTGCCTCGATAGGTTCAGAAAGGGGCAATGAGCAGTTCTTC
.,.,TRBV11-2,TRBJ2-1,CASRAADSRSNEQFF,TGTGCCAGCAGAGCCGCGGACAGTAGGTCGAATGAGCAGTTCTTC
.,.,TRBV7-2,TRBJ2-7,CASSPRDSSYEQYF,TGTGCCAGCAGCCCGCGGGACAGTTCCTACGAGCAGTACTTC
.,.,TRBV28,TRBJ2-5,CASTWQVQETQYF,TGTGCCAGCACCTGGCAGGTTCAAGAGACCCAGTACTTC
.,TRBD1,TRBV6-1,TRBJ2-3,CASSEGQGWTDTQYF,TGTGCCAGCAGTGAAGGACAGGGTTGGACGGATACGCAGTATTTT
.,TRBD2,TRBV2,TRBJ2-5,CAGRTSGRIETQYF,TGTGCCGGCAGGACTAGCGGGAGAATCGAGACCCAGTACTTC
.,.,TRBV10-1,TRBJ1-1,CASSERAGDALYNTEAFF,TGCGCCAGCAGTGAGAGGGCGGGGGACGCACTCTATAACACTGAAGCTTTCTTT
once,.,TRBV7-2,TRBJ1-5,CASSLATKLPQHF,TGTGCCAGCAGCTTAGCAACTAAACTACCCCAGCATTTT
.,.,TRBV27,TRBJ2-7,CASSLVGGLYEQYF,TGTGCCAGCAGTTTAGTCGGGGGGCTCTACGAGCAGTACTTC
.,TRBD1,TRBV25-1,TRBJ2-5,CASDGQGAETQYF,TGTGCCAGCGACGGACAGGGCGCAGAGACCCAGTACTTC
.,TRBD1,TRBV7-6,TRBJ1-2,CASSFQGAGQGYTF,TGTGCCAGCAGCTTTCAGGGGGCAGGTCAGGGCTACACCTTC
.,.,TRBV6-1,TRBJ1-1,CASSEWGAEAFF,TGTGCCAGCAGTGAATGGGGGGCTGAAGCTTTCTTT
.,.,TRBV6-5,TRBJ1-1,CASSTGASEAFF,TGTGCCAGCAGTACTGGGGCCAGTGAAGCTTTCTTT
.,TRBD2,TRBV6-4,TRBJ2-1,CASSDLAGGMDEQFF,TGTGCCAGCAGTGATTTAGCGGGAGGGATGGATGAGCAGTTCTTC
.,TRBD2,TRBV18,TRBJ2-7,CASSTLRTSAESSYEQYF,TGTGCCAGCTCTACCCTACGGACTAGCGCAGAAAGCTCCTACGAGCAGTACTTC
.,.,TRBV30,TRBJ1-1,CAWSVLGSTEAFF,TGTGCCTGGAGTGTACTTGGTAGCACTGAAGCTTTCTTT
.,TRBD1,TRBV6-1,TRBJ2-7,CASSPGTDTYEQYF,TGTGCCAGCAGTCCCGGGACAGATACCTACGAGCAGTACTTC
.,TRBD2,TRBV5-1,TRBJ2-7,CASSPGLAGGPEKYF,TGCGCCAGCAGCCCAGGACTAGCGGGGGGCCCGGAAAAATACTTC
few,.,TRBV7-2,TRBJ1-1,CASSLDRVNTEAFF,TGTGCCAGCAGCTTAGACAGGGTGAACACTGAAGCTTTCTTT
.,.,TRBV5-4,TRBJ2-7,CASSLRGTYEQYF,TGTGCCAGCAGCTTGCGGGGGACCTACGAGCAGTACTTC
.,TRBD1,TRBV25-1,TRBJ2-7,CASSESRTGDYEQYF,TGTGCCAGCAGTGAATCTAGGACAGGGGACTACGAGCAGTACTTC
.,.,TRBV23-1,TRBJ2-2,CASSQSRSGDTGELFF,TGCGCCAGCAGTCAATCGAGATCCGGGGACACCGGGGAGCTGTTTTTT
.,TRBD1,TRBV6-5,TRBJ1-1,CASSLDRGPNTEAFF,TGTGCCAGCAGTTTAGACAGGGGGCCGAACACTGAAGCTTTCTTT
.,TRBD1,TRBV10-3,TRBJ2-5,CAIRKGQGVETQYF,TGTGCCATCAGAAAGGGACAGGGGGTAGAGACCCAGTACTTC
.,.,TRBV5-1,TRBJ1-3,CASSLLAGNTIYF,TGCGCCAGCAGCTTGTTAGCTGGAAACACCATATATTTT
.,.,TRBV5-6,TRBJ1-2,CASSPEAQRHGYTF,TGTGCCAGCAGCCCCGAGGCCCAAAGGCATGGCTACACCTTC
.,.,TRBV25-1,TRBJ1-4,CASSVGLFNEKLFF,TGTGCCAGCAGTGTGGGGCTGTTTAATGAAAAACTGTTTTTT
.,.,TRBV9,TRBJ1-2,CASSVVWMRRNYGYTF,TGTGCCAGCAGCGTAGTGTGGATGCGGCGGAACTATGGCTACACCTTC
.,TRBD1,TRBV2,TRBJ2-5,CASSLGQYQETQYF,TGTGCCAGCAGTTTGGGACAGTACCAAGAGACCCAGTACTTC
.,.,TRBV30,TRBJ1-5,CAWSPPMGNQPQHF,TGTGCCTGGAGCCCCCCTATGGGCAATCAGCCCCAGCATTTT
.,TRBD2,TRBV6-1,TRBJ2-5,CASTAYSGRHETQYF,TGTGCCAGCACCGCTTATAGCGGGAGACATGAGACCCAGTACTTC
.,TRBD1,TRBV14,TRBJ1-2,CASSQDLPRGRAGGYTF,TGTGCCAGCAGCCAAGATTTACCGAGGGGGCGAGCTGGTGGCTACACCTTC
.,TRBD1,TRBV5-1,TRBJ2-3,CASSGQGPSTDTQYF,TGCGCCAGCAGCGGACAGGGACCTAGCACAGATACGCAGTATTTT
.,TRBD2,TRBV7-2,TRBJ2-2,CASSPSGTTNTGELFF,TGTGCCAGCAGCCCGTCCGGGACTACCAACACCGGGGAGCTGTTTTTT
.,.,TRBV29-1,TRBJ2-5,CSVEEGGETQYF,TGCAGCGTTGAGGAGGGCGGGGAGACCCAGTACTTC
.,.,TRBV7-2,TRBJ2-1,CASSLGILGGNEQFF,TGTGCCAGCAGCTTAGGAATCTTAGGAGGGAATGAGCAGTTCTTC
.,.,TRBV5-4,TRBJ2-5,CASSYLVETQYF,TGTGCCAGCAGCTACCTAGTGGAGACCCAGTACTTC
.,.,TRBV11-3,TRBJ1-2,CASSSTGSIGGYTF,TGTGCCAGCAGCTCAACAGGGAGCATTGGGGGCTACACCTTC
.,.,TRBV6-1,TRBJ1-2,CASSLQGWSYTF,TGTGCCAGCAGTCTACAGGGTTGGAGCTACACCTTC
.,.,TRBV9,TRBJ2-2,CASSVGRVTGELFF,TGTGCCAGCAGCGTAGGGAGAGTGACCGGGGAGCTGTTTTTT
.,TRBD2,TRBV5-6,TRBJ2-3,CASSLAGGQTDTQYF,TGTGCCAGCAGCCTGGCGGGGGGGCAAACAGATACGCAGTATTTT
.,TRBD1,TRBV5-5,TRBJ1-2,CASSFDRGNYGYTF,TGTGCCAGCAGCTTTGACAGGGGGAACTATGGCTACACCTTC